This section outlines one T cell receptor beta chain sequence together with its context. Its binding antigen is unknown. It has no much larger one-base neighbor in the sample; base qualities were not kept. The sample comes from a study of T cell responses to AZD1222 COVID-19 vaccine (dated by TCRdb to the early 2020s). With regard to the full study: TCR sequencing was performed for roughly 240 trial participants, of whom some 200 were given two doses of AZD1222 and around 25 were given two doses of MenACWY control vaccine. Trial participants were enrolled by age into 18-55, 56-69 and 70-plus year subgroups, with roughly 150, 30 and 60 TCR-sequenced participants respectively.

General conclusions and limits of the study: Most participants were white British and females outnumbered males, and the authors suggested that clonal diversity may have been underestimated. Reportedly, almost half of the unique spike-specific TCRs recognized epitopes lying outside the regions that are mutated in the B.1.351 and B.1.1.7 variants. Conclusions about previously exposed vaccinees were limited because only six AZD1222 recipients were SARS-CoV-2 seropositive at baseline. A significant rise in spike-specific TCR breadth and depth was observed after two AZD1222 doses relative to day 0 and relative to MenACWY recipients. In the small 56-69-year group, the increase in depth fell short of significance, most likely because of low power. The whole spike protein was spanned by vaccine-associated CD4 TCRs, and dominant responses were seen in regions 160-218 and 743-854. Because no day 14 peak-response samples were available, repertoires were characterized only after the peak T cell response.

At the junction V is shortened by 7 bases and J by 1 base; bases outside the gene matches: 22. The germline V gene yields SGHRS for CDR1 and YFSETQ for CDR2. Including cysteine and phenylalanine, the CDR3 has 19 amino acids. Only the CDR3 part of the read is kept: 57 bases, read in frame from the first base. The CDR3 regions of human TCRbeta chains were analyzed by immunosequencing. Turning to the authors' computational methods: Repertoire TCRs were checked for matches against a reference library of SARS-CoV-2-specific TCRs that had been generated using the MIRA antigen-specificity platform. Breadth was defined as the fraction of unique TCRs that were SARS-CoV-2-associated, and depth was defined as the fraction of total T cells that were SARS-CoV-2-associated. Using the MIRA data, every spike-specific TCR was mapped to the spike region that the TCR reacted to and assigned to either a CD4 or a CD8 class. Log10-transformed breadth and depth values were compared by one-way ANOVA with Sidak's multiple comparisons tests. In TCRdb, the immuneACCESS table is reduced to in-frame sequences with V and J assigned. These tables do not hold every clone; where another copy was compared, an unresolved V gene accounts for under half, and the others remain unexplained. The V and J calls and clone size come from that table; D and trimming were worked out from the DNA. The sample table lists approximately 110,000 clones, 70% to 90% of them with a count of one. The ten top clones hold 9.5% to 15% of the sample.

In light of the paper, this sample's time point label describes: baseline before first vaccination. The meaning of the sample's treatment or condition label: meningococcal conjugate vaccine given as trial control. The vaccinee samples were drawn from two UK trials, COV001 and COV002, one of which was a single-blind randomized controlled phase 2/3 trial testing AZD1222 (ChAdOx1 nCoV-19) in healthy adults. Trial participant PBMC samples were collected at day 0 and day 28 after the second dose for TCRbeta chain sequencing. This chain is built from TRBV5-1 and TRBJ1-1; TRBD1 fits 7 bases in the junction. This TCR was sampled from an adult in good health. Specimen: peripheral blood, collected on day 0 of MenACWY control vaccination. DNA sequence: TGCGCCAGCCACCAGGGGGGTTTGTTGTCCGTGGGATCGAACACTGAAGCTTTCTTT. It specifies CASHQGGLLSVGSNTEAFF. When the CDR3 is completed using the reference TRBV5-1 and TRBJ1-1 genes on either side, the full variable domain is KAGVTQTPRYLIKTRGQQVTLSCSPISGHRSVSWYQQTPGQGLQFLFEYFSETQRNKGNFPGRFSGRQFSNSRSEMNVSTLELGDSALYLCASHQGGLLSVGSNTEAFFGQGTRLTVV.